This section outlines one T cell receptor beta chain sequence together with its context. The antigen remains unidentified. The record originates from a study of T cell responses to AZD1222 COVID-19 vaccine. Points from the study as a whole: The study sampled repertoires only after the peak T cell response. Baseline seropositivity characterized only a handful of AZD1222 recipients. Donors skewed white British and female; clonal diversity was possibly underestimated. Recipients of two AZD1222 doses showed rising Spike-specific TCR breadth and depth.

The CDR3 runs to 16 residues. CDR1 and CDR2 from the germline V gene are MGHRA and YSYEKL. The ends were cut back, 0 bases at V and 3 bases at J, with 15 bases in the middle. Libraries were prepared by immunoSEQ multiplex PCR; TCRdb keeps only in-frame clonotypes and omits some of them. The repertoire has about 150,000 clones, approximately 92% of them found once; the top ten carry approximately 3%. The sample in question was peripheral blood, obtained 28 days after the second AZD1222 dose. The receptor comes from an adult who received the AZD1222 COVID-19 vaccine. The chain has TRBV4-1 and TRBJ2-7, with D tentatively TRBD2 (6 bases). The CDR3 sequence: CASSQDEGGTGYEQYF. CDR3 DNA: TGCGCCAGCAGCCAAGACGAGGGAGGAACCGGCTACGAGCAGTACTTC.